A selection of T cell receptor beta chains follows, all from one sample in a study of blood T cell repertoires in COVID-19. The data were produced by immunoSEQ multiplex PCR, yet TCRdb's version contains in-frame clones alone and is incomplete. The sample consists of around 250,000 clones, approximately 78% of them appearing once. Input material: peripheral blood. The source of these receptors is a woman under 30 with acute or convalescent COVID-19. The conserved cysteine and the conserved F or W are not part of the CDR3 here. Fields, in order: V gene, clone size, J gene, CDR3 protein. Clone sizes are given selectively: once, few, many, or a class where the clone is expanded.

>TRBV4-3|.|TRBJ1-1
ASSHLGQNTEAF
>TRBV3-1/TRBV3-2|few|TRBJ2-4
ASSQARGLAGVSNLGIQY
>TRBV6-5|.|TRBJ2-7
ASSSGTPHYEQY
>TRBV5-4|.|TRBJ1-3
ASSLDGGSGNTIY
>TRBV3-1/TRBV3-2|.|TRBJ2-1
ASSRFDPRIVGSWDEQF
>TRBV4-3|.|TRBJ2-5
ASSQDVGSQETQY
>TRBV19|.|TRBJ2-7
ASSIAFPAQGGYEQY
>TRBV27|.|TRBJ2-3
ASSLLGGEGEPDTQY
>TRBV11-2|.|TRBJ2-3
ASSSDSPTTLDTQY
>TRBV2|.|TRBJ2-1
ASSGGAGNDDNEQF
>TRBV7-2|many|TRBJ1-1
ASSLDGGGRGTEAF
>TRBV7-9|.|TRBJ2-7
ASSSSRGGHYEQY
>TRBV11-2|.|TRBJ1-5
ASSLGTGSGNQPQH
>TRBV5-3|once|TRBJ2-2
ARSLFRGGTGELF
>TRBV27|.|TRBJ2-3
ASSWGGPSTDTQY
>TRBV25-1|.|TRBJ2-3
ASSDWGERTDTQY
>TRBV7-9|once|TRBJ2-3
ASSTGTASTDTQY
>TRBV4-3|once|TRBJ1-2
ASSRDYPVRGSNYGYT
>TRBV12-3/TRBV12-4|once|TRBJ1-2
ASSRRGNYGYT
>TRBV28|few|TRBJ1-5
ASSLTSVQAQNQPQH
>TRBV10-3|.|TRBJ2-7
AISTRQESYEQY
>TRBV29-1|.|TRBJ2-1
SVEVASGSIEQF
>TRBV29-1|.|TRBJ2-4
SAVGGGGKNIQY
>TRBV3-1/TRBV3-2|.|TRBJ2-3
ASISPTSGRTDTQY
>TRBV7-2|once|TRBJ2-1
ASSSDRGTYNEQF
>TRBV11-2|.|TRBJ2-5
ASSPVRGPQETQY
>TRBV4-2|.|TRBJ1-1
ASSQGTGSPTEAF
>TRBV7-9|.|TRBJ1-4
ASSPDSREKLF
>TRBV27|.|TRBJ2-5
ASSLFGGLETQY
>TRBV2|.|TRBJ1-3
ASRGTASGNTIY
>TRBV29-1|.|TRBJ1-3
SAWSSGNTIY
>TRBV5-4|.|TRBJ1-1
ASSLVGGNTEAF
>TRBV4-3|.|TRBJ2-1
ASSQDRFNEQF
>TRBV9|.|TRBJ2-3
ASSVRGIADTQY
>TRBV25-1|.|TRBJ2-3
ASSDRGLAGGQGDTQY
>TRBV14|.|TRBJ2-1
ASSQEVVSGGRAVNEQF
>TRBV5-6|.|TRBJ2-2
ASSLRLAGADTGELF
>TRBV19|once|TRBJ2-4
ASSPGGDIQY
>TRBV28|.|TRBJ2-7
ASRTFETDYEQY
>TRBV9|.|TRBJ2-1
ASSEGRRATLRDEQF
>TRBV5-8|.|TRBJ1-1
ASSYRESMNTEAF
>TRBV6-2/TRBV6-3|.|TRBJ2-1
ASSSSRREQF
>TRBV7-2|few|TRBJ2-3
ASSLVWASGSDTQY
>TRBV2|.|TRBJ1-4
ASSEGQGHTNEKLF
>TRBV5-4|once|TRBJ2-7
ASSLDGEGEQY
>TRBV19|.|TRBJ2-1
ASSQQGWDNEQF
>TRBV12-3/TRBV12-4|.|TRBJ1-5
ASSFSQEMPQH
>TRBV10-3|.|TRBJ1-2
AISWGDYYGYT
>TRBV9|.|TRBJ2-7
ASSAAGTSDEQY
>TRBV9|.|TRBJ2-3
ASSVGAFSTDTQY